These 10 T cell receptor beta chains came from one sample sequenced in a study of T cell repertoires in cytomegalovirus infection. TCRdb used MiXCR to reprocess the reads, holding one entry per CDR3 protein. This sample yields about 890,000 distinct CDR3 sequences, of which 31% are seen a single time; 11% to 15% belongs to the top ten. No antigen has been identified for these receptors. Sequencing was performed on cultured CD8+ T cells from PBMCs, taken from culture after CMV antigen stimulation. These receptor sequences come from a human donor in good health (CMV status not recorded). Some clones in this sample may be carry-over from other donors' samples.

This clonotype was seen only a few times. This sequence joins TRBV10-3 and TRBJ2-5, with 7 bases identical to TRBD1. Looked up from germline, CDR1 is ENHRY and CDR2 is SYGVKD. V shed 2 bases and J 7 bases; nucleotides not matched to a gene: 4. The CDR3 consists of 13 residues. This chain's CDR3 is CAISEGTVGTQYF. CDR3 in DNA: TGTGCCATCAGTGAGGGGACAGTGGGGACCCAGTACTTC.

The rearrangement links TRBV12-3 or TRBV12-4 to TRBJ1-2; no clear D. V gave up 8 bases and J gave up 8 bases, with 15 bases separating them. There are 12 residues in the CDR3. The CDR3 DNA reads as TGTGCCAGCGAGCGGCCCAAGGGAGGCTACACCTTC. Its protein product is CASERPKGGYTF.

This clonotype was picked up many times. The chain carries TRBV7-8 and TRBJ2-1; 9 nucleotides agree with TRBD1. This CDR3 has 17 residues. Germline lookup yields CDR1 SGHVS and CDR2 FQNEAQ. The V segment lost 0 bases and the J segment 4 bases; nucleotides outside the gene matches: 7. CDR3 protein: CASSLAWTGAEYNEQFF. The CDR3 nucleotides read TGTGCCAGCAGCTTAGCCTGGACAGGGGCGGAGTACAATGAGCAGTTCTTC.

The CDR3 DNA reads as TGTGCCAGTAGTATCTACGGGGGCCCTAACACCGGGGAGCTGTTTTTT. Its translation: CASSIYGGPNTGELFF. The chain combines TRBV19 with TRBJ2-2; D could derive from TRBD1 or TRBD2 (6 bases each). Germline V gives CDR1 LNHDA, CDR2 SQIVND (reference sequence). This CDR3 is 16 amino acids long. Trimming left V 3 bases short and J 2 bases short, with 13 bases between.

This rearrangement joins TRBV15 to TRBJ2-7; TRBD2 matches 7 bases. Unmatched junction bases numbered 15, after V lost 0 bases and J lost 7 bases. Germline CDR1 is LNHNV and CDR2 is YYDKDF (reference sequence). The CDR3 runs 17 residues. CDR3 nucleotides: TGTGCCACCAGCAGAGATAGAGGTCCAGCGGGGATTTGGGAGCAGTACTTC. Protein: CATSRDRGPAGIWEQYF.

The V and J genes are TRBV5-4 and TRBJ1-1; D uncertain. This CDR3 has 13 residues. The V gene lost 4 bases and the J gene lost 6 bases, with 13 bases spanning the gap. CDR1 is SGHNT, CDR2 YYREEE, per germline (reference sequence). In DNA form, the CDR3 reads TGTGCCAGCAGCCCGGATTCGGGCCCTGAAGCTTTCTTT. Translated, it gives CASSPDSGPEAFF.

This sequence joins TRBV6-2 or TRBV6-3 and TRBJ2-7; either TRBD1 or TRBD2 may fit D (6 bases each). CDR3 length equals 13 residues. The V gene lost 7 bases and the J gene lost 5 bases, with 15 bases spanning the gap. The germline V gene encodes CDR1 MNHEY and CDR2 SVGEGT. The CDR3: CASTEEGEDEQYV. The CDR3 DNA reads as TGTGCCAGCACCGAGGAGGGGGAGGACGAGCAGTACGTC.

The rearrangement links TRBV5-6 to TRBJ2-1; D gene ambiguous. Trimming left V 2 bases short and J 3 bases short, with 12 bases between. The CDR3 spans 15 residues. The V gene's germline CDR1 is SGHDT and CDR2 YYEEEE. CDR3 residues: CASSLGDFIYNEQFF. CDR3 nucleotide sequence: TGTGCCAGCAGCTTAGGAGACTTTATCTACAATGAGCAGTTCTTC.

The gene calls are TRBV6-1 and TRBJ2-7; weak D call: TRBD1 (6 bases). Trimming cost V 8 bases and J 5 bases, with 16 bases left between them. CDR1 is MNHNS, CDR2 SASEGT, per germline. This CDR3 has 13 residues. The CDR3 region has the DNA TGTGCCAGCGTCAAGGCAGGGGTAAACGAGCAGTACGTC. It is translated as CASVKAGVNEQYV.

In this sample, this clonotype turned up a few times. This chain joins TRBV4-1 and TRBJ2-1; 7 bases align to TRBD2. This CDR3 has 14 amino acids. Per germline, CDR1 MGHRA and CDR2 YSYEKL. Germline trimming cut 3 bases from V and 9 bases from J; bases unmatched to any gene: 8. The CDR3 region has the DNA TGCGCCAGCAGCCACCCCGGGGAGGGACCTGAGCAGTTCTTC. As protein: CASSHPGEGPEQFF.